This T cell receptor (beta chain) derives from a study of T-cell memory formation after mild COVID-19. Study information: TCR clusters showed largely donor specificity. Findings and caveats of the study: Clones that contracted from day 15 to 85 had balanced CD4/CD8; later expanders were CD4+ biased. A second wave of clones peaked on day 37, and their SARS-CoV-2 specificity went unconfirmed.

This clonotype has just a few counts. Its antigen is unknown. CDR3 length: 13 residues. Trimming took off 1 base at V and 3 bases at J, with 7 bases between the two ends. Per germline, CDR1 MGHDK and CDR2 SYGVNS. Employing constant-segment primers, 5'RACE generated TCR alpha and TCR beta cDNA libraries bearing sample barcodes and UMIs. TCRdb itself ran the 5' RACE reads through MiXCR, one entry per CDR3 protein. The sample yields fewer than 650,000 distinct CDR3 sequences, around 15% seen once. The sample comprised PBMCs or a T cell subset sorted from them (not recorded which). This receptor was obtained from an adult woman who had mild COVID-19 (a few samples of this study predate the infection). Cell type and time point are not known. This sequence joins TRBV25-1 and TRBJ2-7, with a possible D match to TRBD2 (6 bases). The CDR3 DNA reads TGTGCCAGCAGTGAATCGGGGGACTACGAGCAGTACTTC. Amino acid sequence: CASSESGDYEQYF.